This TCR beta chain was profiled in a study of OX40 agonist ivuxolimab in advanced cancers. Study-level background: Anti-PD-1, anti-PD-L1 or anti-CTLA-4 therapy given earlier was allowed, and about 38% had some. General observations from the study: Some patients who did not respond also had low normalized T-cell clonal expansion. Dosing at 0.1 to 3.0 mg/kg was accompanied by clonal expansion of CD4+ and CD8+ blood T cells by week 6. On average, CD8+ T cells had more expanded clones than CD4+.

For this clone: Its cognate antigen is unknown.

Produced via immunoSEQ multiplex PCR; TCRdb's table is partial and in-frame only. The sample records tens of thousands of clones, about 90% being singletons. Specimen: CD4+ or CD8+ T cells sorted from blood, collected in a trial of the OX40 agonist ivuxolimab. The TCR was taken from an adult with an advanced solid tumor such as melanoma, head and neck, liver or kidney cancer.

This CDR3 is CASSPLDRGVSKSTEAFF. The CDR3 DNA follows: TGTGCCAGCAGCCCACTGGACAGGGGGGTATCCAAGAGCACTGAAGCTTTCTTT. The rearrangement links TRBV5-6 to TRBJ1-1, with TRBD1 matching 10 bases. Unmatched junction bases numbered 16, after V lost 4 bases and J lost 4 bases. The germline gives CDR1 SGHDT, CDR2 YYEEEE. The CDR3 has 18 amino acids.